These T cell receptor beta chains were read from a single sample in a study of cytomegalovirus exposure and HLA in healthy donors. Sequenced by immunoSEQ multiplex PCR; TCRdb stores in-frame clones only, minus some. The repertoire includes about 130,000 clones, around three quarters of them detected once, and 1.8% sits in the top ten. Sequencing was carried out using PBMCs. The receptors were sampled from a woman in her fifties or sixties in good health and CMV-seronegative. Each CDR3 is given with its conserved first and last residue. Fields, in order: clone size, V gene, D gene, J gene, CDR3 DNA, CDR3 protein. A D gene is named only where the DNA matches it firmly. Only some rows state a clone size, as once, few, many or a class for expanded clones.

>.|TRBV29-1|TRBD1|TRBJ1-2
TGCAGCGTCACGACAGGGGAGGGTGGCTACACCTTC
CSVTTGEGGYTF
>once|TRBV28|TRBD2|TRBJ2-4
TGTGCCAGCAGTCAGAGCGGGACCACCAAAAACATTCAGTACTTC
CASSQSGTTKNIQYF
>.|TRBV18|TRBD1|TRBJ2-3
TGTGCCAGCTCACCAGTTGGGTCGCAGGGGGCGAGCACAGATACGCAGTATTTT
CASSPVGSQGASTDTQYF
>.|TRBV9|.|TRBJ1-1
TGTGCCAGCAGCGTAGCAGGATGGGACACTGAAGCTTTCTTT
CASSVAGWDTEAFF
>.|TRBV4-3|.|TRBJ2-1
TGCGCCAGCAGCCAAGAAGGACCTTCGCTGGGAGAAGAGCAGTTCTTC
CASSQEGPSLGEEQFF
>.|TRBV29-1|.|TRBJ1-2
TGCAGCGTTGAAGAGGGCGCGTACACCTTC
CSVEEGAYTF
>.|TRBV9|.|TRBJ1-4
TGTGCCAGCAGCCCTCCGACGCGGGGTGAAAAACTGTTTTTT
CASSPPTRGEKLFF
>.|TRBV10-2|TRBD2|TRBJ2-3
TGCGCCAGCAGTGTCTTTTTTAGCGGGAGTTCAGATACGCAGTATTTT
CASSVFFSGSSDTQYF
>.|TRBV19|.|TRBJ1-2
TGTGCCAGTAGTATTGTCTCAGCGGGACTTAACTATGGCTACCCCTTC
CASSIVSAGLNYGYPF
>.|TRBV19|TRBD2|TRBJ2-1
TGTGCCAGTATGGGACGGAGGGAGGGGTTGATTTATGAGCAGTTCTTC
CASMGRREGLIYEQFF
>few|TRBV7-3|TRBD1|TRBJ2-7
TGTGCCAGCAGTGGGGACAGGGGGAGTGAAAAGCAGTACTTC
CASSGDRGSEKQYF
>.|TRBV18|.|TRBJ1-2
TGTGCCAGCTCACCGTTCAGGGCTGGCTACACCTTC
CASSPFRAGYTF
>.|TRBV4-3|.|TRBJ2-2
TGCGCCAGCAGCCAAGAGGTGGTCGGGACCGGGGAGCTGTTTTTT
CASSQEVVGTGELFF
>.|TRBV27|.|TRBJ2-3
TGTGCCAGCAGTTCTACAGATACGCAGTATTTT
CASSSTDTQYF
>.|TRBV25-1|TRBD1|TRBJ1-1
TGTGCCAGCACCCCCCGAACAGGGGGCTGGGGGAGCACTGAAGCTTTCTTT
CASTPRTGGWGSTEAFF
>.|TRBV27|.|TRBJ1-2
TGTGCCAGCAGTCCCCTGGCCAGGGGCGGTTATGGCTACACCTTC
CASSPLARGGYGYTF
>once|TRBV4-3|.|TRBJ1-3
TGCGCCAGCAGCCAAACTTCGGGTAGCCCGGTCCTTTTT
CASSQTSGSPVLF
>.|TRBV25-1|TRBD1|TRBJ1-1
TGTGCCAGCAGTGACAGGGGGCAAGCTTTCTTT
CASSDRGQAFF
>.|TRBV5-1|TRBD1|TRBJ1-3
TGCGCCAGCAGCCCGGGGACAGGGCGAATCTCCGGAAACACCATATATTTT
CASSPGTGRISGNTIYF
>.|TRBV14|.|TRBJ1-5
TGTGCCAGCAGCCAATCAGGAAGCAATCAGCCCCAGCATTTT
CASSQSGSNQPQHF
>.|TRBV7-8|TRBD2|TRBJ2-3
TGTGCCAGCAGCTCGAGGGGACTAGCGGGAGGTATCACTAGCACAGATACGCAGTATTTT
CASSSRGLAGGITSTDTQYF
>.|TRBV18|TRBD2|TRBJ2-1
TGTGCCAGCTCACCACGGGCCCAACTAGCGGGAGGGCCAAGTGAGCAGTTCTTC
CASSPRAQLAGGPSEQFF
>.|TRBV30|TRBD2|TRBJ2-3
TGTGCCTGGAGTGTAGGCGGGAGGGCCGATGAGTATTTT
CAWSVGGRADEYF
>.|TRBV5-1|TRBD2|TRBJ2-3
TGCGCCAGCAGCTTGGGGTCTACGGCGGGAGTCGCAGATACGCAGTATTTT
CASSLGSTAGVADTQYF
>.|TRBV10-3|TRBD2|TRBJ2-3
TGTGCCATCACCACTAGCGGGAGTCACACAGATACGCAGTATTTT
CAITTSGSHTDTQYF
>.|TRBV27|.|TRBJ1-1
TGTGCCAGCAGTGGATCAGGGTGGAGCGAAGCTTTCTTT
CASSGSGWSEAFF
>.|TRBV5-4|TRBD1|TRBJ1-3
TGTGCCAGCAGCCCAGGGGGCGTAGCTGGAAACACCATATATTTT
CASSPGGVAGNTIYF
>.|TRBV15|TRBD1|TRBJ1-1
TGTGCCACCAAGTACGGGACAGGGGTATGCGGAGCTTTCTTT
CATKYGTGVCGAFF
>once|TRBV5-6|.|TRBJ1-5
TGTGCCAGCAGCTCGGGATTATATAGCAATCAGCCCCAGAATTTT
CASSSGLYSNQPQNF
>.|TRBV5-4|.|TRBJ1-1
TGTGCCAGCAGCAACCTAGGGGTTTACACTGAAGCTTTCTTT
CASSNLGVYTEAFF
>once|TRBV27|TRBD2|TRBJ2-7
TGTGCCAGCAGAGCAGCGGGATCGTACTACGAGCAGTACTTC
CASRAAGSYYEQYF
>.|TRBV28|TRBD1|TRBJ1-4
TGTGCCAGCAGTTTATCGGGACAGGTTTTTGCAACTAATGAAAAACTGTTTTTT
CASSLSGQVFATNEKLFF
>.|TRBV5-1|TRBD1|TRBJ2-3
TGCGCCAGCAGAGGGCACAGGGGGCAAACCACAGATACGCAGTATTTT
CASRGHRGQTTDTQYF
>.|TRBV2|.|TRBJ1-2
TGTGCCAGCAGTGCCGGATTCGGGGGCTACACCTTC
CASSAGFGGYTF
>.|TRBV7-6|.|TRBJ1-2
TGTGCCAGCAGCTTAGAGGATTTGGGGCATCGGGGCTACACCTTC
CASSLEDLGHRGYTF
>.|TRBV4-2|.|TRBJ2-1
TGTGCCAGCAGCCCCCGGACTAGCTCAACAGGGGATGAGCAGTTCTTC
CASSPRTSSTGDEQFF
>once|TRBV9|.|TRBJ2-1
TGTGCCAGCAGCGTAGGTACAAATGAGCAGTTCTTC
CASSVGTNEQFF
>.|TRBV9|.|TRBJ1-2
TGTGCCAGCAGCGTAGGGCTGGGGGCAGGCGGCTACACCTTC
CASSVGLGAGGYTF
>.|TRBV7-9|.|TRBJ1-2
TGTGCCAGCAGCTTATATATCAGGCGACATGGCTACACCTTC
CASSLYIRRHGYTF
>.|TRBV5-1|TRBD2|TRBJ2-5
TGCGCCAGCAGCTTGGCGGCTAGCGGGAGTTGGGAGACCCAGTACTTC
CASSLAASGSWETQYF
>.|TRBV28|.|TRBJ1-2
TGTGCCAGCAGTCTTCCCCCCCCCTATGGCTACACCTTC
CASSLPPPYGYTF
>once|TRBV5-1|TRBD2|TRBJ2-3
TGCGCCAGCAGCACGAGGGCGGGAGGAAGCACAGATACGCAGTATTTT
CASSTRAGGSTDTQYF
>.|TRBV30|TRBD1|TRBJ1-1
TGTGCCTTACATCGGGGACAGACTGAAGCTTTCTTT
CALHRGQTEAFF
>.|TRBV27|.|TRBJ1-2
TGTGCCAGCAGCAGAGCGTCTAACTATGGCTACCCCTTC
CASSRASNYGYPF
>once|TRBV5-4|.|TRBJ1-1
TGTGCCAGCAGCTTGGGCGGGGCGAACACTGAAGCTTTCTTT
CASSLGGANTEAFF
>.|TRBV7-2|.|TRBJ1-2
TGTGCCAGCAGCACCACAGGGTTTTATGGCTACACCTTC
CASSTTGFYGYTF
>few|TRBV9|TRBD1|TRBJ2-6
TGTGCCAGCAGTAAGGGACAGGCAAGCTCTGGGGCCAACGTCCTGACTTTC
CASSKGQASSGANVLTF
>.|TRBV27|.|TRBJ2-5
TGTGCCAGCAGTTTATCCCTCCAAGAGACCCAGTACTTC
CASSLSLQETQYF
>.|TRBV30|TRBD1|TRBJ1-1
TGTGCCTGGAGTGCTAAGGGGGCCCACACTGAAGCTTTCTTT
CAWSAKGAHTEAFF
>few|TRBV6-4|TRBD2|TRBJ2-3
TGTGCCAGCAGTCCAATTAGCGGGAGCGCAGATACGCAGTATTTT
CASSPISGSADTQYF
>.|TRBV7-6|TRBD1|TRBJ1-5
TGTGCCAGCAGCTTAGCGCCCCCGGACAGGGGGAATCAGCCCCAGCATTTT
CASSLAPPDRGNQPQHF
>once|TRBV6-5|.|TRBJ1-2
TGTGCCAGCAGCCGGGATGAACGGTATGGCTACACCTTC
CASSRDERYGYTF
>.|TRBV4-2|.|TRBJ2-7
TGTGCCAGCAGCCACCTAGGTGGGAGGGAGCAGTACTTC
CASSHLGGREQYF
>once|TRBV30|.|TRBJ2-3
TGTGCCTGGAACAGGCAACTAGCCCTGAGCACAGATACGCAGTATTTT
CAWNRQLALSTDTQYF
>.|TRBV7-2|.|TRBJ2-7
TGTGCCAGCAGCTTAGGAGCGGGACAAATCTACGAGCAGTACTTC
CASSLGAGQIYEQYF